This T cell receptor (beta chain) was found in a study of T cell responses to AZD1222 COVID-19 vaccine. Analysis merged second doses at about 4 or about 12 weeks. Study conclusions and caveats: White British ancestry dominated among donors, who included more females, and clonal diversity was possibly underestimated. Within unmutated variant regions lay the reported targets of nearly half of spike-specific TCRs.

CDR3 length: 14 residues. Trimming cost V 7 bases and J 2 bases; bases outside gene matches: 6. The germline gives CDR1 LGHNA, CDR2 YNFKEQ. TCRdb keeps only in-frame clones here, not all; method: immunoSEQ multiplex PCR. Of around 110,000 clones listed, around nine tenths were seen once; the top ten hold roughly 1.4%. About this clone itself: Antigen unknown.

Sample: peripheral blood, taken 28 days after the second AZD1222 dose. The TCR was taken from an adult who received the AZD1222 COVID-19 vaccine. This chain joins TRBV4-2 and TRBJ2-3; TRBD2 aligns across 7 bases. The CDR3 loop is CASNGLDHTDTQYF. The CDR3 DNA reads TGTGCCAGCAACGGACTAGACCACACAGATACGCAGTATTTT.